One and the same sample provided the 18 T cell receptor beta chains below, sequenced in a study of cytomegalovirus exposure and HLA in healthy donors. With 60 Vbeta and 13 Jbeta primers, the PCR was carried out. TCRdb keeps only in-frame clones here, not all; method: immunoSEQ multiplex PCR. The table shows about 140,000 clones, with around 80% occurring only once. The sequenced sample consisted of PBMCs. These receptors were taken from a man in his forties in good health and CMV-seronegative.

This chain links TRBV6-5 with TRBJ2-7, with a weak D call TRBD1 (6 bases). The CDR3 totals 12 residues. Trimming took off 8 bases at V and 3 bases at J, with 11 bases between the two ends. Germline V gene lookup returns CDR1 MNHEY and CDR2 SVGAGI. CDR3 nucleotides: TGTGCCAGCGGTAGGACAGTCTACGAGCAGTACTTC. The encoded protein is CASGRTVYEQYF.

The CDR3 spells CATLRGLAGETQYF. In DNA form, the CDR3 reads TGTGCCACCTTAAGAGGACTAGCGGGAGAGACCCAGTACTTC. This chain uses TRBV6-5 with TRBJ2-5, with 11 bases aligning to TRBD2. The germline gives CDR1 MNHEY, CDR2 SVGAGI. J gave up 4 bases and V 10 bases, and 8 bases lay outside the gene matches. This CDR3 contains 14 residues.

The V and J genes are TRBV10-2 and TRBJ2-7; D is undetermined. Germline CDR1 is WSHSY and CDR2 is SAAADI. This CDR3 is built from 11 residues. Trimming removed 5 bases at V and 5 bases at J, with 7 bases between. As DNA, the CDR3 is TGCGCCAGCAGTAGCATTGACGAGCAGTACTTC. It translates to CASSSIDEQYF.

V is TRBV6-5 and J is TRBJ1-6; unclear D gene. Trimming removed 7 bases at V and 11 bases at J, with 21 bases between. The CDR3 is 15 residues long. CDR1 MNHEY and CDR2 SVGAGI come from the germline V gene. This chain's CDR3 is CASTSDRGGGTPLHF. CDR3 bases: TGTGCCAGCACTTCAGATCGGGGTGGTGGCACACCCCTCCACTTT.

CDR3 residues: CASSRGLAASYEQYF. The DNA of the CDR3 is TGTGCCAGCAGCCGGGGACTAGCGGCCTCCTACGAGCAGTACTTC. The rearrangement joins TRBV4-2 to TRBJ2-5, with 11 bases that match TRBD2. Matching the DNA end better, TRBJ2-7 makes the J call doubtful. Germline V lookup: CDR1 LGHNA, CDR2 YNFKEQ. There are 15 residues in the CDR3.

The chain has TRBV9 and TRBJ2-5; 10 nucleotides align to TRBD2. Unmatched junction bases numbered 5, after V lost 0 bases and J lost 3 bases. This CDR3 comprises 16 residues. The germline gives CDR1 SGDLS, CDR2 YYNGEE. CDR3 loop: CASSVVVAGGEETQYF. The CDR3 DNA is TGTGCCAGCAGCGTAGTGGTAGCGGGGGGTGAAGAGACCCAGTACTTC.

This clone appeared a single time. The chain links TRBV7-2 to TRBJ2-2, with D perhaps matching TRBD1 (7 bases). Trimming pared 1 base from V and 7 bases from J, leaving 13 bases between. This CDR3 has 15 residues. Germline assignment: CDR1 SGHTA and CDR2 FQGNSA. The CDR3 bases are TGTGCCAGCAGCTTAGAGGGGGGACAGCGCGGGGAGCTGTTTTTT. This gives the protein CASSLEGGQRGELFF.

The rearrangement joins TRBV15 to TRBJ1-2; the match to TRBD1 covers 7 bases. The CDR3 contains 16 residues. CDR1 and CDR2 from the germline V gene are LNHNV and YYDKDF (reference sequence). With V trimmed by 0 bases and J by 8 bases, 12 bases remained unmatched. The CDR3: CATSRDPDRERSGYTF. CDR3 in DNA: TGTGCCACCAGCAGAGATCCTGACAGGGAAAGATCCGGCTACACCTTC.

The chain links TRBV6-5 to TRBJ2-7, with D possibly TRBD2 on 6 matching bases. The CDR3 loop spans 16 amino acids. The germline V and J ends were trimmed by 0 bases and 5 bases, with 17 bases remaining between them. CDR1 is MNHEY and CDR2 is SVGAGI in the germline V gene. DNA of the CDR3: TGTGCCAGCAGTTACTCGGCGGGGCTGCACCCCCACGAGCAGTACTTC. Its translation is CASSYSAGLHPHEQYF.

The chain employs TRBV4-1 and TRBJ2-2; unclear D gene. The germline V gene encodes CDR1 MGHRA and CDR2 YSYEKL. The CDR3 sequence is 16 residues long. V was shortened by 0 bases and J by 5 bases, with 13 bases between the two germline ends. CDR3 sequence (DNA): TGCGCCAGCAGCCAAGATCCCCTGGCCTCTACCGGGGAGCTGTTTTTT. This translates into CASSQDPLASTGELFF.

V gene TRBV7-3 combines with J gene TRBJ2-1; D gene uncertain. Germline CDR1 is SGHTA and CDR2 is FQGTGA. CDR3 length equals 16 residues. Trimming shortened V by 0 bases and J by 0 bases, and 9 bases separated the two germline ends. The CDR3 here is CASSLTLLSSYNEQFF. As DNA, the CDR3 is TGTGCCAGCAGCTTAACCCTGCTCAGCTCCTACAATGAGCAGTTCTTC.

The chain carries TRBV30 and TRBJ2-5; possible D gene TRBD1, 6 bases. The CDR3 has 13 amino acids. V dropped 4 bases and J dropped 4 bases, with 13 bases sitting between them. Looked up from germline, CDR1 is GTSNPN and CDR2 is SVGIG (reference sequence). Written as DNA, the CDR3 is TGTGCCTGGACTGGACAGTACCGAGAGACCCAGTACTTC. It codes for CAWTGQYRETQYF.

J is TRBJ2-3 and V is TRBV19; tentative D call: TRBD1 (5 bases). Trimming took off 4 bases at V and 1 base at J, with 12 bases between the two ends. The germline V gene encodes CDR1 LNHDA and CDR2 SQIVND (reference sequence). The CDR3 runs to 15 residues. The CDR3 nucleotides read TGTGCCAGTAGTAATTTTCAGGGTCGCACAGATACGCAGTATTTT. Translating gives CASSNFQGRTDTQYF.

This clone was recorded only once. The genes are TRBV2 and TRBJ2-7, with a possible D match to TRBD2 (6 bases). CDR1 is SNHLY, CDR2 FYNNEI, per germline. The CDR3 is 13 residues long. V gave up 10 bases and J gave up 7 bases, with 20 bases separating them. For the CDR3, the DNA is TGTGCCACCCAGGCAGCTAGGGCGGGAGAGCAGTACTTC. Translation: CATQAARAGEQYF.

V is TRBV10-1 and J is TRBJ2-1; D is perhaps TRBD1 (6 bases). Germline-derived CDR1 and CDR2 are WNHNN and SYGVQD (reference sequence). The V end was cut by 3 bases, the J end by 2 bases, with 8 bases between. This CDR3 region has 14 residues. Here the CDR3 DNA reads TGCGCCAGCAGTGATGGGGGCCCCTACAATGAGCAGTTCTTC. It encodes CASSDGGPYNEQFF.

This rearrangement joins TRBV2 to TRBJ2-7, with TRBD1 as a possible D gene (6 bases). V was clipped by 6 bases and J by 4 bases, with 13 bases between them. This CDR3 region has 13 residues. CDR1 and CDR2 from the germline V gene are SNHLY and FYNNEI. The CDR3 loop reads CASSSGTPYEQYF. The CDR3 DNA sequence: TGTGCCAGCAGCTCCGGGACACCTTACGAGCAGTACTTC.

V gene TRBV15 combines with J gene TRBJ1-4; 8 positions agree with TRBD1. CDR3 length equals 12 residues. V lost 5 bases to trimming and J lost 11 bases; unmatched junction nucleotides: 4. CDR1 and CDR2 (germline): LNHNV, YYDKDF (reference sequence). The CDR3 nucleotides are TGTGCCACCAGCGGGGACAGGTGGAAACTGTTTTTT. Encoded protein: CATSGDRWKLFF.

The chain couples TRBV7-8 to TRBJ1-5; D perhaps matches TRBD1 (5 bases). The V and J ends lost 1 base and 0 bases respectively, with 10 bases between them. There are 16 residues in the CDR3. Per the germline V gene, CDR1 is SGHVS and CDR2 is FQNEAQ. CDR3 DNA: TGTGCCAGCAGCTTAGGTGGCAGGGCTAGCAATCAGCCCCAGCATTTT. The encoded protein is CASSLGGRASNQPQHF.